What follows is one TCR beta chain and its context. TCRdb's table, derived via immunoSEQ multiplex PCR, lists solely in-frame clones and lacks some. The table has 190,000 or so clones, around 90% seen once. This sample was included in a study of blood T cell repertoires in COVID-19. As for the study in general: T cells, B-cell-depleted T cells, or PBMCs provided the cDNA or gDNA that served as material.

This CDR3 is built from 15 residues. V shed 0 bases and J 6 bases; nucleotides not matched to a gene: 5. In germline, CDR1 is LNHNV, CDR2 YYDKDF (reference sequence). This chain joins TRBV15 and TRBJ2-1; 7 positions agree with TRBD2. This TCR was recovered from a man aged 40-55 years with active or convalescent COVID-19. Input material: peripheral blood. The CDR3 is CATSREDWEGNEQFF. CDR3 sequence (DNA): TGTGCCACCAGCAGAGAGGATTGGGAGGGCAATGAGCAGTTCTTC.